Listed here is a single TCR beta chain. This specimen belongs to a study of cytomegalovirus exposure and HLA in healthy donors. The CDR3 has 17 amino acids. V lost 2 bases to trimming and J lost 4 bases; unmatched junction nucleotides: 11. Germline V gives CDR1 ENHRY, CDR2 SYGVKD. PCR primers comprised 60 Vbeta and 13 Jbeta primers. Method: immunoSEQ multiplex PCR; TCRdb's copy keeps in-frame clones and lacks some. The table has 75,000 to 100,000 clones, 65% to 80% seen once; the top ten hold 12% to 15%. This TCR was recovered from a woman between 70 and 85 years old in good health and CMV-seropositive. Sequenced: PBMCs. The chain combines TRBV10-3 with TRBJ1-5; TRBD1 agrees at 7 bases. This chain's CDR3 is CAISEGLGRQGNQPQHF. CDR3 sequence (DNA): TGTGCCATCAGTGAGGGCCTTGGGAGACAGGGAAATCAGCCCCAGCATTTT.